One and the same sample provided the 29 T cell receptor beta chains below, sequenced in a study of control samples from healthy donors and cancer patients (dated by TCRdb to 2018 to 2020). The library came from the immunoSEQ multiplex PCR assay. This is the immuneACCESS table as TCRdb keeps it, with only in-frame sequences that have V and J called. A part of the clones is gone; compared with another copy, unresolved V genes explain less than half, and the rest is unexplained. The sample profile shows roughly 60,000 clones; 85% to 95% of them were found once. The ten largest clones add up to roughly 4% of the sample. The material sequenced was blood. Receptor source: a man aged 25-45 years in good health.

This chain joins TRBV29-1 and TRBJ1-2; D is unresolved. This CDR3 has 13 residues. Germline CDR1 is SQVTM and CDR2 is ANQGSEA. V was pared by 7 bases and J by 8 bases, with 20 bases between. CDR3 in DNA: TGCAGCGCCCCCGACACCACGCTGCGGGGCTACACCTTC. Its translation is CSAPDTTLRGYTF.

The chain links TRBV28 to TRBJ2-6, with TRBD2 matching 15 bases. V lost 6 bases and J lost 0; bases outside the gene matches: 9. This CDR3 spans 20 amino acids. Looked up from germline, CDR1 is MDHEN and CDR2 is SYDVKM. The CDR3 coding sequence is TGTGCCAGCAGACTGCGACCGGGACTAGCGGGAGGCTCTGGGGCCAACGTCCTGACTTTC. Its protein is CASRLRPGLAGGSGANVLTF.

CDR3 sequence reads: CSVERGGTDTQYF. The CDR3 nucleotides are TGCAGCGTGGAACGGGGGGGCACAGATACGCAGTATTTT. The chain joins TRBV29-1 to TRBJ2-3; 7 nucleotides match TRBD2. In germline, CDR1 is SQVTM, CDR2 ANQGSEA. V gave up 6 bases and J gave up 1 base; unmatched junction bases: 4. The CDR3 has 13 residues.

The V gene is TRBV19, the J gene TRBJ1-4, with D unclear. The CDR3 has 13 residues. V was clipped by 5 bases and J by 6 bases, with 10 bases between them. The germline V gene has CDR1 LNHDA and CDR2 SQIVND (reference sequence). CDR3 amino acids: CASSPRMYEKLFF. The CDR3 region has the DNA TGTGCCAGTAGTCCCAGGATGTATGAAAAACTGTTTTTT.

The genes are TRBV30 and TRBJ1-1, with D tentatively TRBD1 (6 bases). V was pared by 8 bases and J by 0 bases, with 13 bases between. Germline-derived CDR1 and CDR2 are GTSNPN and SVGIG (reference sequence). The CDR3 is 13 amino acids. The DNA for the CDR3 is TGTGCCGGTAGGGGGGGATTGAACACTGAAGCTTTCTTT. It yields the protein CAGRGGLNTEAFF.

The chain couples TRBV14 to TRBJ2-3; D remains ambiguous. V shed 4 bases and J shed 3 bases, with 11 bases lying between them. This CDR3 spans 14 amino acids. Germline CDR1 and CDR2: SGHDN and FVKESK. The CDR3 is CASSPSMRTDTQYF. The CDR3 coding sequence is TGTGCCAGCAGCCCCTCGATGAGGACAGATACGCAGTATTTT.

V usage is TRBV19 and J usage is TRBJ2-2; weak D call: TRBD1 (6 bases). Germline loops: CDR1 LNHDA, CDR2 SQIVND (reference sequence). Trimming took off 6 bases at V and 7 bases at J, with 9 bases between the two ends. This CDR3 contains 12 residues. The CDR3 sequence: CASSLRGGELFF. The CDR3 DNA is TGTGCCAGTAGCCTCAGGGGCGGGGAGCTGTTTTTT.

The chain links TRBV9 to TRBJ1-2, with D perhaps TRBD1 (6 bases). Germline CDR1 is SGDLS and CDR2 is YYNGEE. V shed 4 bases and J shed 7 bases, with 17 bases lying between them. This CDR3 region has 14 residues. The CDR3 loop reads CASSPGDYSSGYTF. CDR3 nucleotide sequence: TGTGCCAGCAGCCCAGGGGACTACTCTAGTGGCTACACCTTC. The complete variable domain, with remaining parts taken from reference TRBV9 and TRBJ1-2, reads DSGVTQTPKHLITATGQRVTLRCSPRSGDLSVYWYQQSLDQGLQFLIQYYNGEERAKGNILERFSAQQFPDLHSELNLSSLELGDSALYFCASSPGDYSSGYTFGSGTRLTVV.

V gene TRBV24-1 combines with J gene TRBJ2-3; D unclear. The V and J ends lost 1 base and 2 bases respectively, with 9 bases between them. CDR3 length: 15 amino acids. CDR1 KGHDR and CDR2 SFDVKD come from the germline V gene. The CDR3 nucleotides are TGTGCCACCAGTGATTTATATAGCTCCACAGATACGCAGTATTTT. This gives the protein CATSDLYSSTDTQYF.

This sequence joins TRBV7-9 and TRBJ2-2, with D possibly called TRBD1 or TRBD2 (5 bases each). This CDR3 spans 15 amino acids. Germline-derived CDR1 and CDR2 are SEHNR and FQNEAQ (reference sequence). The V gene lost 5 bases and the J gene lost 2 bases, with 12 bases spanning the gap. The CDR3 sequence: CASSRDPRNTGELFF. In DNA, the CDR3 is TGTGCCAGCAGCAGGGACCCACGTAACACCGGGGAGCTGTTTTTT.

The chain uses TRBV4-3 and TRBJ1-5; a possible D gene is TRBD1 (6 bases). The CDR3 consists of 16 residues. V was trimmed by 1 base and J by 7 bases, leaving 17 bases between them. The germline V gene has CDR1 LGHNA and CDR2 YSLEER. Here the CDR3 reads CASSQGRQAPGQPQHF. The CDR3 nucleotides are TGCGCCAGCAGCCAAGGCCGACAGGCCCCCGGGCAGCCCCAGCATTTT.

This chain joins TRBV7-9 and TRBJ1-1; D not certain. From germline, CDR1 is SEHNR and CDR2 FQNEAQ (reference sequence). Between the trimmed V and J ends, which lost 5 bases and 5 bases, there was a span of 9 bases. The CDR3 has 12 amino acids. CDR3 sequence: CASSRPGTEAFF. CDR3 DNA sequence: TGTGCCAGCAGCCGCCCCGGGACTGAAGCTTTCTTT.

V gene TRBV18 combines with J gene TRBJ2-3, with 9 bases matching TRBD2. The CDR3 is 15 amino acids. V was clipped by 3 bases and J by 4 bases; unmatched bases: 5. Germline CDR1 KGHSH, CDR2 LQKENI. The CDR3 nucleotides read TGTGCCAGCTCACCGGGCGGGGGGGCTGCAGATACGCAGTATTTT. It translates to CASSPGGGAADTQYF.

The gene calls are TRBV7-2 and TRBJ2-7, with 9 bases fitting TRBD2. CDR3 size: 16 residues. V lost 5 bases and J lost 0; bases outside the gene matches: 8. CDR1 is SGHTA and CDR2 is FQGNSA in the germline V gene. CDR3: CASSAGDSGSSYEQYF. CDR3 sequence (DNA): TGTGCCAGCAGCGCAGGGGATAGCGGGAGCTCCTACGAGCAGTACTTC.

This sequence joins TRBV5-1 and TRBJ1-1; no definite D call. The CDR3 has 14 residues. Germline values: CDR1 SGHRS, CDR2 YFSETQ. Trimming took off 0 bases at V and 0 bases at J, with 6 bases between the two ends. CDR3 coding DNA: TGCGCCAGCAGCTTGGCCCCGGTGAACACTGAAGCTTTCTTT. Its translation is CASSLAPVNTEAFF. The complete variable domain, with remaining parts taken from reference TRBV5-1 and TRBJ1-1, reads KAGVTQTPRYLIKTRGQQVTLSCSPISGHRSVSWYQQTPGQGLQFLFEYFSETQRNKGNFPGRFSGRQFSNSRSEMNVSTLELGDSALYLCASSLAPVNTEAFFGQGTRLTVV.

V usage is TRBV11-2 and J usage is TRBJ2-4, with 9 bases matching TRBD1. The V segment lost 0 bases and the J segment 0 bases; nucleotides outside the gene matches: 6. CDR1 SGHAT and CDR2 FQNNGV come from the germline V gene. The CDR3 consists of 18 residues. CDR3 DNA sequence: TGTGCCAGCAGCTTAGAGCTACAGGGGGCCCTAGCCAAAAACATTCAGTACTTC. This encodes CASSLELQGALAKNIQYF.

This chain joins TRBV30 and TRBJ1-1; no definite D call. CDR3 size: 13 residues. Germline CDR1 GTSNPN, CDR2 SVGIG (reference sequence). The germline V and J ends were trimmed by 2 bases and 6 bases, with 13 bases remaining between them. CDR3 sequence reads: CAWSSRRVAEAFF. CDR3 bases: TGTGCCTGGAGTAGCAGGAGGGTCGCTGAAGCTTTCTTT. Looking up the rest from reference TRBV30 and TRBJ1-1 gives the full variable domain: SQTIHQWPATLVQPVGSPLSLECTVEGTSNPNLYWYRQAAGRGLQLLFYSVGIGQISSEVPQNLSASRPQDRQFILSSKKLLLSDSGFYLCAWSSRRVAEAFFGQGTRLTVV.

The chain joins TRBV4-3 to TRBJ2-1; possible D gene TRBD2, 6 bases. Trimming shortened V by 4 bases and J by 7 bases, and 11 bases separated the two germline ends. Looked up from germline, CDR1 is LGHNA and CDR2 is YSLEER. The CDR3 runs 13 residues. The CDR3 region has the DNA TGCGCCAGCAGCCCCTTGGCGGGGAATGAGCAGTTCTTC. It specifies CASSPLAGNEQFF.

This clone was picked up one time. The chain links TRBV4-2 to TRBJ1-3, with D possibly TRBD1 on 6 matching bases. The CDR3 loop spans 16 amino acids. Per the germline V gene, CDR1 is LGHNA and CDR2 is YNFKEQ. V shed 0 bases and J shed 3 bases, with 12 bases lying between them. The CDR3 DNA follows: TGTGCCAGCAGCCAAGATACAGGGAGTGTTGGAAACACCATATATTTT. Residues: CASSQDTGSVGNTIYF.

This chain joins TRBV5-6 and TRBJ1-4, with D maybe TRBD1 (5 bases). Trimming pared 1 base from V and 1 base from J, leaving 8 bases between. CDR1 SGHDT and CDR2 YYEEEE come from the germline V gene. There are 15 residues in the CDR3. CDR3 bases: TGTGCCAGCAGCTTGCTTAGGGGAACTAATGAAAAACTGTTTTTT. Translated: CASSLLRGTNEKLFF.

The chain has TRBV7-2 and TRBJ2-1; TRBD2 is a possible D gene (6 bases). V was clipped by 3 bases and J by 2 bases, with 11 bases between them. Germline CDR1 and CDR2: SGHTA and FQGNSA. The length of the CDR3 is 15 residues. The CDR3 sequence: CASSFQGGAYNEQFF. The CDR3 DNA sequence: TGTGCCAGCAGCTTTCAGGGCGGGGCCTACAATGAGCAGTTCTTC.

V is TRBV7-2 and J is TRBJ2-3, with 8 bases fitting TRBD1. This CDR3 is built from 15 residues. CDR1 is SGHTA, CDR2 FQGNSA, per germline. The V and J ends lost 5 bases and 5 bases, in that order; junction bases with no gene match: 9. The CDR3 spells CASSHTTGDLDTQYF. The CDR3 DNA reads TGTGCCAGCAGCCATACGACAGGGGACTTAGATACGCAGTATTTT.

The rearrangement links TRBV4-1 to TRBJ2-1; 13 nucleotides match TRBD2. V dropped 3 bases and J dropped 10; count of bases not matched to a gene: 9. From germline, CDR1 is MGHRA and CDR2 YSYEKL. The CDR3 spans 16 residues. CDR3 bases: TGCGCCAGCAGCCACCCAACTAGCGGGGGGGCCAACGAGCAGTTCTTC. This codes for CASSHPTSGGANEQFF.

This clone was counted a single time. The genes are TRBV18 and TRBJ1-1, with no clear D. The V end was cut by 0 bases, the J end by 5 bases, with 10 bases between. Germline CDR1 KGHSH, CDR2 LQKENI. This CDR3 contains 14 residues. CDR3 amino acids: CASSPPEVGTEAFF. The CDR3 DNA is TGTGCCAGCTCACCACCCGAGGTAGGGACTGAAGCTTTCTTT.

Remarks on this clone: This CDR3 is also generated by other DNA sequences in the sample. This chain links TRBV7-8 with TRBJ2-2; 10 bases are a match to TRBD2. With 4 bases clipped from V and 1 base from J, the junction kept 3 bases outside the gene matches. CDR3 length: 16 amino acids. The V gene's germline CDR1 is SGHVS and CDR2 FQNEAQ. CDR3: CASSYRTSGNTGELFF. CDR3 bases: TGTGCCAGCAGCTACCGGACTAGCGGGAACACCGGGGAGCTGTTTTTT.

The V and J genes are TRBV5-6 and TRBJ2-7; 8 bases are a match to TRBD1. The CDR3 is made up of 16 amino acids. The germline CDR1 and CDR2 sequences are SGHDT and YYEEEE. V shed 4 bases, J shed 4 bases, and the junction held 13 bases outside the gene matches. The CDR3 protein is CASSHDLWTGKYEQYF. The CDR3 coding sequence is TGTGCCAGCAGCCACGATCTCTGGACAGGGAAATACGAGCAGTACTTC.

The V gene is TRBV18, the J gene TRBJ1-6, with D possibly being TRBD1 (6 bases). V shed 4 bases and J shed 2 bases, with 12 bases lying between them. This CDR3 region has 16 residues. From germline, CDR1 is KGHSH and CDR2 LQKENI. CDR3 nucleotides: TGTGCCAGCTCACGAGACAGGCCGGCCTATAATTCACCCCTCCACTTT. Amino acid sequence: CASSRDRPAYNSPLHF.

The V call is TRBV6-2 or TRBV6-3, the J call TRBJ2-2, with 8 bases that match TRBD1. Germline-derived CDR1 and CDR2 are MNHEY and SVGEGT. The CDR3 is 15 amino acids. The J segment lost 6 bases and the V segment lost 2 bases, leaving 5 bases of the junction unmatched. The CDR3 sequence: CASSYRTGIAGELFF. The DNA for the CDR3 is TGTGCCAGCAGTTACCGGACAGGGATCGCCGGGGAGCTGTTTTTT.

The chain employs TRBV7-2 and TRBJ1-5, with D possibly TRBD1 on 5 matching bases. This CDR3 spans 16 amino acids. Trimming took 7 bases from V and 4 from J, leaving 20 bases between them. Germline V lookup: CDR1 SGHTA, CDR2 FQGNSA. CDR3 nucleotides: TGTGCCAGCACCCGCGGGGGTGCTGTTTGGAATCAGCCCCAGCATTTT. Translation gives CASTRGGAVWNQPQHF.